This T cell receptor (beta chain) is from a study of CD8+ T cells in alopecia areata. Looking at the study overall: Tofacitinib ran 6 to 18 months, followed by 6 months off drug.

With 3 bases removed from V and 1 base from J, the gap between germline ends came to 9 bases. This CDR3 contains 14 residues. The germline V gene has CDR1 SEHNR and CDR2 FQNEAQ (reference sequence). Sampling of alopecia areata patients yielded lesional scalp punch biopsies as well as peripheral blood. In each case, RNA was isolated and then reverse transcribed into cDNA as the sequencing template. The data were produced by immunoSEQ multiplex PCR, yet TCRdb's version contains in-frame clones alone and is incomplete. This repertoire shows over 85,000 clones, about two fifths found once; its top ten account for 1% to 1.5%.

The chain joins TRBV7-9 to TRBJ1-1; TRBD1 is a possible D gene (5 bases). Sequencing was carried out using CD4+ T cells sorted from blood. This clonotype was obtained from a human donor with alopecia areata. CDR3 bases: TGTGCCAGCAGCTTGGACACACAGAACACTGAAGCTTTCTTT. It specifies CASSLDTQNTEAFF.